This entry is about one T cell receptor beta chain. No antigen is known for it. The V and J ends lost 1 base and 3 bases respectively, with 14 bases between them. The CDR3 spans 16 residues. CDR1 is SGHAT, CDR2 FQNNGV, per germline. This sample is part of a study of response to subunit inactivated influenza vaccine. Findings of the study overall: Every seasonal influenza vaccination brings in few new T cells, the authors suggested.

TCRdb independently ran MiXCR on the RT-PCR reads; one entry per CDR3 protein. The table includes approximately 700,000 distinct CDR3 sequences, approximately 15% detected once. The sequence was collected from a man aged 45-60 years who received an inactivated influenza vaccine. The V and J genes are TRBV11-2 and TRBJ2-3; D is possibly TRBD1 (5 bases). The sample in question was PBMCs from blood, obtained roughly 15 days before vaccination. The CDR3 sequence is CASSLVGVPKTDTQYF. CDR3 DNA sequence: TGTGCCAGCAGCTTAGTAGGGGTACCGAAAACAGATACGCAGTATTTT.